This TCR beta chain was obtained from a study of cytomegalovirus exposure and HLA in healthy donors. Study observations and caveats: Sequencing had likely introduced a cluster of highly shared sequence variants as an artifact.

Of note for this clone: Antigen: not known.

The ends were cut back, 2 bases at V and 2 bases at J, with 7 bases in the middle. The CDR3 length is 14 residues. Germline V gene data show CDR1 as MNHNS and CDR2 as SASEGT. The PCR used 60 Vbeta and 13 Jbeta primers. Here immunoSEQ multiplex PCR was the method, and the copy in TCRdb shows in-frame clones only, minus some. The sample records approximately 120,000 clones, 81% being singletons. The source is a man aged 18 to 30 in good health and CMV-seropositive. The sample comprised PBMCs. This chain connects TRBV6-1 to TRBJ1-5; D is unclear. The CDR3 sequence is CASSEISGNQPQHF. The CDR3, as DNA: TGTGCCAGCAGTGAAATTTCGGGCAATCAGCCCCAGCATTTT.